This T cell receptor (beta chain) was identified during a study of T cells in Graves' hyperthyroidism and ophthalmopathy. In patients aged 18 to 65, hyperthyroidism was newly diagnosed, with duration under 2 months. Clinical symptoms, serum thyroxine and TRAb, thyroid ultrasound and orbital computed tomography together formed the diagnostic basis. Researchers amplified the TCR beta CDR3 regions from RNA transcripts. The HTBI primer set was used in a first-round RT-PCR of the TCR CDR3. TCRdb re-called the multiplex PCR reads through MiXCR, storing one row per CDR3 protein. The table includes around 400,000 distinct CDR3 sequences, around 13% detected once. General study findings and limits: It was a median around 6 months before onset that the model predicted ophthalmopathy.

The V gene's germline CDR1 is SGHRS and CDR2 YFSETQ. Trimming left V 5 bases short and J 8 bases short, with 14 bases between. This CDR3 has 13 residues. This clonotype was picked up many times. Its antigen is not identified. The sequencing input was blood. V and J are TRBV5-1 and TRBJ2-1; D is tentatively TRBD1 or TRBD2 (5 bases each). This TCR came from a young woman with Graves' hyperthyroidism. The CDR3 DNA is TGCGCCAGCAGGGGGACGGCCCGCGATGAGCAGTTCTTC. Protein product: CASRGTARDEQFF. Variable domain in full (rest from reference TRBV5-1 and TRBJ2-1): KAGVTQTPRYLIKTRGQQVTLSCSPISGHRSVSWYQQTPGQGLQFLFEYFSETQRNKGNFPGRFSGRQFSNSRSEMNVSTLELGDSALYLCASRGTARDEQFFGPGTRLTVL.